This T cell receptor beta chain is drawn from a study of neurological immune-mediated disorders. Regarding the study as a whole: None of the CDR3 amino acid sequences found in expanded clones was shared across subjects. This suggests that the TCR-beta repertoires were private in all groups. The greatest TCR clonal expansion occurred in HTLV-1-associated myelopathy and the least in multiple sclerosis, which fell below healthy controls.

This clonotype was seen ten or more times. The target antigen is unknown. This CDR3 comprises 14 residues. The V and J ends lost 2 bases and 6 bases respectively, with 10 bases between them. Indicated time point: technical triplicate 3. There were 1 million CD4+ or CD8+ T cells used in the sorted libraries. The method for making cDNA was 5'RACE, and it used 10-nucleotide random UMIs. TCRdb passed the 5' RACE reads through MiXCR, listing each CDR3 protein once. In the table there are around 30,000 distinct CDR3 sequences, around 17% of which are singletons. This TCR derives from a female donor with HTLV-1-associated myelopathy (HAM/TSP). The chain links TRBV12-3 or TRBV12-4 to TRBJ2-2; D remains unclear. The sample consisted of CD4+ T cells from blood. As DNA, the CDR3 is TGTGCCAGCAGTTTATCCCCCCCCCCCGGGGAGCTGTTTTTT. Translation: CASSLSPPPGELFF.